This TCR beta chain was captured in a study of blood T cell repertoires in COVID-19. In the study's own analysis: Amplified reference gene primers provided the basis for estimating nucleated cell counts. This table comes from immunoSEQ multiplex PCR, and its TCRdb copy is limited to in-frame clones, with some not included. Clone size and V and J calls were adopted from that table, with D and trimming inferred from the DNA. The sample consists of 150,000 to 200,000 clones, just under 85% of them appearing once. The sequencing sample was made of peripheral blood. This TCR was sampled from a woman of 80 years or more with acute or convalescent COVID-19.

In DNA, the CDR3 is TGTGCCTGGAGTGTACTCCGCCAGACGGGAGAACACTACGAGCAGTACTTC. It codes for CAWSVLRQTGEHYEQYF. This chain links TRBV30 with TRBJ2-7; a weak D match, TRBD2 (6 bases). Germline CDR1 is GTSNPN and CDR2 is SVGIG (reference sequence). This CDR3 spans 17 amino acids. V was cut by 0 bases and J by 3 bases, with 21 bases left in between.